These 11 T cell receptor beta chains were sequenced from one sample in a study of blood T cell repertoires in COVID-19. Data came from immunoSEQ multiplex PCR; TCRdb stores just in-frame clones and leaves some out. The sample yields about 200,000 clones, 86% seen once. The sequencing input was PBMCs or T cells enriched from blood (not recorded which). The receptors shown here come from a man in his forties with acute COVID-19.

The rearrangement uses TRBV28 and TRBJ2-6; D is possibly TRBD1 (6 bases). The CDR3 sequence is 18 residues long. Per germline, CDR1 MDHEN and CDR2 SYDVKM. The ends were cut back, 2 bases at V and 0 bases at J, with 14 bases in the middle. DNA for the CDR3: TGTGCCAGCAGTTTACCAGGACAGCCACTCTCTGGGGCCAACGTCCTGACTTTC. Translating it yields CASSLPGQPLSGANVLTF. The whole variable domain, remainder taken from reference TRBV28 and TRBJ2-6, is DVKVTQSSRYLVKRTGEKVFLECVQDMDHENMFWYRQDPGLGLRLIYFSYDVKMKEKGDIPEGYSVSREKKERFSLILESASTNQTSMYLCASSLPGQPLSGANVLTFGAGSRLTVL.

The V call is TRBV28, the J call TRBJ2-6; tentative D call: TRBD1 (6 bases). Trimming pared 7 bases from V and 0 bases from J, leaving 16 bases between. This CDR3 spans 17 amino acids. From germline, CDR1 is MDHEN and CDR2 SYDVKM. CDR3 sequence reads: CASTQGTGISGANVLTF. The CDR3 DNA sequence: TGTGCCAGCACCCAGGGGACGGGAATCTCTGGGGCCAACGTCCTGACTTTC.

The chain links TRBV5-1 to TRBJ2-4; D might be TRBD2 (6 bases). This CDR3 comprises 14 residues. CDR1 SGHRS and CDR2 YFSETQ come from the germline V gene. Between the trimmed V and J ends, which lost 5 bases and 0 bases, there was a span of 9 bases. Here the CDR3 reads CASRGAGAKNIQYF. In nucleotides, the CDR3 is TGCGCCAGCAGGGGAGCGGGAGCCAAAAACATTCAGTACTTC.

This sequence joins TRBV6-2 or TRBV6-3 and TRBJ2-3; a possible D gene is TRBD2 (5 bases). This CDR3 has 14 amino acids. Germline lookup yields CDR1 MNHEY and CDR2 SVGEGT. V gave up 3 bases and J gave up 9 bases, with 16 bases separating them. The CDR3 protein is CASSYLGVVDTQYF. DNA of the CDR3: TGTGCCAGCAGTTATCTCGGGGTGGTTGACACGCAGTATTTT.

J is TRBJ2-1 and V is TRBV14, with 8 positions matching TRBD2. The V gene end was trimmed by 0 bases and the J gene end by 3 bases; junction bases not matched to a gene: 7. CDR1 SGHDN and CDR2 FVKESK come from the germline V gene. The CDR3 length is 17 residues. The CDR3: CASSQDAGLAGYNEQFF. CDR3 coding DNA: TGTGCCAGCAGCCAAGACGCAGGGCTAGCGGGCTACAATGAGCAGTTCTTC. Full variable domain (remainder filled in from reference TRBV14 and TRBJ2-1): EAGVTQFPSHSVIEKGQTVTLRCDPISGHDNLYWYRRVMGKEIKFLLHFVKESKQDESGMPNNRFLAERTGGTYSTLKVQPAELEDSGVYFCASSQDAGLAGYNEQFFGPGTRLTVL.

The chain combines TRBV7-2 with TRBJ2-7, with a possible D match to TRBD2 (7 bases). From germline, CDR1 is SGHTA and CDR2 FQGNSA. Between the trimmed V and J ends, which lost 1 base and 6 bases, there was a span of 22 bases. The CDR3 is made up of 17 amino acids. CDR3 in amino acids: CASSLVGSGGPRGEQYF. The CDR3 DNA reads TGTGCCAGCAGCTTAGTTGGCTCGGGGGGCCCTCGGGGCGAGCAGTACTTC.

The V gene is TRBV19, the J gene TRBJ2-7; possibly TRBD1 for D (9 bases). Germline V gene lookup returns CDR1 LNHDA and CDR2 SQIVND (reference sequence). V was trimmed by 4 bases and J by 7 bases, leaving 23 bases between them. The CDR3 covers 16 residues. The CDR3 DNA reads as TGTGCCAGTAGTAGTCCGGGAGGGACAGGGTTTAATGAGCAGTACTTC. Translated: CASSSPGGTGFNEQYF.

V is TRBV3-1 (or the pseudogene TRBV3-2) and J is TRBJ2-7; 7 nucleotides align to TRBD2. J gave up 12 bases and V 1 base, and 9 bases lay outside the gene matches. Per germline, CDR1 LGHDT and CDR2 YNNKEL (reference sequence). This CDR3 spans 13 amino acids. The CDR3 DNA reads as TGTGCCAGCAGCCAAGGGGGGGAGGGCCGTGGGTACTTC. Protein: CASSQGGEGRGYF.

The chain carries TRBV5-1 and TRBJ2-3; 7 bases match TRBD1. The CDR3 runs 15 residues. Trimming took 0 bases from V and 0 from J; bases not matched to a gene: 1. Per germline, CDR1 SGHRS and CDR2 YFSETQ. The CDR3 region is CASSLEGQSTDTQYF. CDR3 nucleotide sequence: TGCGCCAGCAGCTTGGAGGGACAGAGCACAGATACGCAGTATTTT. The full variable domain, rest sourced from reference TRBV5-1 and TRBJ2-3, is KAGVTQTPRYLIKTRGQQVTLSCSPISGHRSVSWYQQTPGQGLQFLFEYFSETQRNKGNFPGRFSGRQFSNSRSEMNVSTLELGDSALYLCASSLEGQSTDTQYFGPGTRLTVL.

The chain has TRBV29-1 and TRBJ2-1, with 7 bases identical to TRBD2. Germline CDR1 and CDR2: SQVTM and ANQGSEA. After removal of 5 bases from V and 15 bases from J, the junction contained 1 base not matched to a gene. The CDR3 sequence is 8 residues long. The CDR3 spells CSVWGGFF. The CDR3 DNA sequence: TGCAGCGTTTGGGGGGGGTTCTTC.

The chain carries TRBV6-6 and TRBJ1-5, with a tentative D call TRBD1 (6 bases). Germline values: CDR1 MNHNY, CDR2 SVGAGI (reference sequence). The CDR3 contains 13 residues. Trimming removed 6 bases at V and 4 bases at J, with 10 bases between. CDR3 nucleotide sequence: TGTGCCAGCAGGCCTGACAGGAATCAGCCCCAGCATTTT. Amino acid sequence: CASRPDRNQPQHF.